This T cell receptor beta chain was found in a study of blood T cell repertoires in COVID-19. Across the study: T cells, B-cell-depleted T cells, or PBMCs supplied cDNA or gDNA.

This CDR3 has 14 amino acids. In germline, CDR1 is MNHNY, CDR2 SVGAGI (reference sequence). Trimming pared 6 bases from V and 4 bases from J, leaving 15 bases between. Recruitment covered roughly 22 US areas and drew participants whose ages spanned 18 to 89 years. Cohorts were based on clinical histories the participants reported. Under the authors' procedure: The authors estimated nucleated cell counts from reference gene primer amplification. Libraries were prepared by immunoSEQ multiplex PCR; TCRdb keeps only in-frame clonotypes and omits some of them. That table furnishes V, J and clone size, whereas the DNA furnished D and trimming. The table shows around 250,000 clones, with over 80% occurring only once.

This chain uses TRBV6-6 with TRBJ1-2; possibly TRBD1 for D (6 bases). The TCR was taken from a woman in her twenties or thirties with acute COVID-19. Sequencing was carried out using PBMCs or T cells enriched from blood (not recorded which). DNA for the CDR3: TGTGCCAGCAGACCAGGACAGAACTTCTATGGCTACACCTTC. It codes for CASRPGQNFYGYTF.